One and the same sample provided the 18 T cell receptor beta chains below, sequenced in a study of CD8 T cells in ankylosing spondylitis (dated by TCRdb to 2015 to 2018). The method was 5' RACE. This sample was sequenced with an Illumina HiSeq 2500. The raw public data were reprocessed by TCRdb itself: fastp quality trimming at Q25, MiXCR clonotype calling, in-frame beta chains only. Every entry covers one CDR3 protein and lists the most common genes and DNA from its rows. Within this sample are a few hundred thousand distinct CDR3 sequences, with approximately 10% of them counted one time only. Of the sample, roughly 9% is held by the ten largest clones. Material: blood, either unsorted or a sorted T cell fraction (not recorded which). Source of these receptors: a female donor with ankylosing spondylitis or in good health (not recorded which).

Many counts were recorded for this clonotype. The chain combines TRBV20-1 with TRBJ2-7; 9 bases align to TRBD1. The J segment lost 2 bases and the V segment lost 1 base, leaving 3 bases of the junction unmatched. Looked up from germline, CDR1 is DFQATT and CDR2 is SNEGSKA (reference sequence). The CDR3 totals 14 residues. CDR3 sequence reads: CSARVDRGPYEQYF. As DNA, the CDR3 is TGCAGTGCTAGAGTGGACAGGGGCCCCTACGAGCAGTACTTC.

The rearrangement uses TRBV12-3 or TRBV12-4 and TRBJ2-1, with D unresolved. CDR3 length equals 11 residues. Deletions cut 6 bases from V and 7 bases from J, with 7 bases between. The CDR3 loop is CASRALNEQFF. The DNA of the CDR3 is TGTGCCAGCAGGGCCCTAAATGAGCAGTTCTTC.

DNA of the CDR3: TGTGCCAGCTCACCGCTAGGGCAGGGAAGAAGTCAGCCCCAGCATTTT. It specifies CASSPLGQGRSQPQHF. The chain links TRBV18 to TRBJ1-5, with D perhaps TRBD1 (5 bases). V lost 3 bases to trimming and J lost 6 bases, with 18 bases between them. The CDR3 totals 16 residues. From germline, CDR1 is KGHSH and CDR2 LQKENI.

This clonotype has a count of ten or more. The chain combines TRBV5-1 with TRBJ2-5; D gene uncertain. This CDR3 has 14 amino acids. Per germline, CDR1 SGHRS and CDR2 YFSETQ. Deletions cut 0 bases from V and 3 bases from J, with 9 bases between. CDR3 in amino acids: CASSLERLEETQYF. The CDR3 bases are TGCGCCAGCAGCTTGGAAAGGCTGGAAGAGACCCAGTACTTC.

The CDR3 sequence: CASSSPRGGNTGELFF. DNA for the CDR3: TGTGCCAGCAGCTCACCGCGGGGGGGGAACACCGGGGAGCTGTTTTTT. The chain uses TRBV7-9 and TRBJ2-2; 9 bases line up with TRBD2. Per the germline V gene, CDR1 is SEHNR and CDR2 is FQNEAQ (reference sequence). Trimming removed 4 bases from V and 1 base from J; junction bases left unmatched: 4. There are 16 residues in the CDR3.

In this sample, this clonotype turned up many times. The rearrangement links TRBV29-1 to TRBJ1-1; D might be TRBD1 (5 bases). V lost 6 bases to trimming and J lost 4 bases, with 18 bases between them. The CDR3 runs to 14 residues. Germline V gives CDR1 SQVTM, CDR2 ANQGSEA. CDR3 nucleotide sequence: TGCAGCGTCGGGGGTTCCGCGTTACCCACTGAAGCTTTCTTT. This translates into CSVGGSALPTEAFF. Based on the CDR3 plus reference TRBV29-1 and TRBJ1-1, the full variable domain is SAVISQKPSRDICQRGTSLTIQCQVDSQVTMMFWYRQQPGQSLTLIATANQGSEATYESGFVIDKFPISRPNLTFSTLTVSNMSPEDSSIYLCSVGGSALPTEAFFGQGTRLTVV.

This clonotype came up a few times. The chain has TRBV28 and TRBJ2-7; D might be TRBD1 (6 bases). CDR3 length: 17 amino acids. With 4 bases removed from V and 5 bases from J, the gap between germline ends came to 24 bases. Germline V gene sequence: CDR1 MDHEN, CDR2 SYDVKM. The CDR3: CASSSTRPGQPLNEQYF. DNA for the CDR3: TGTGCCAGCAGTTCCACCCGACCTGGACAGCCCCTTAACGAGCAGTACTTC.

This clonotype occurred many times. The rearrangement uses TRBV19 and TRBJ2-2; 8 bases are a match to TRBD1. J gave up 4 bases and V 3 bases, and 7 bases lay outside the gene matches. Germline lookup yields CDR1 LNHDA and CDR2 SQIVND (reference sequence). The CDR3 totals 16 residues. CDR3 amino acids: CASSISLTGVTGELFF. CDR3 in DNA: TGTGCCAGTAGTATCTCCCTGACAGGGGTCACCGGGGAGCTGTTTTTT. Full variable domain (missing parts from reference TRBV19 and TRBJ2-2): DGGITQSPKYLFRKEGQNVTLSCEQNLNHDAMYWYRQDPGQGLRLIYYSQIVNDFQKGDIAEGYSVSREKKESFPLTVTSAQKNPTAFYLCASSISLTGVTGELFFGEGSRLTVL.

This clonotype showed up many times. The chain recombines TRBV25-1 with TRBJ2-7; no reliable D call. V was cut by 8 bases and J by 1 base, with 12 bases left in between. The germline V gene encodes CDR1 MGHDK and CDR2 SYGVNS. This CDR3 is 13 amino acids long. The chain's CDR3 is CASRRTDSYEQYF. The CDR3 nucleotides are TGTGCCAGCCGCAGGACGGATTCCTACGAGCAGTACTTC.

This clonotype appeared many times. The gene calls are TRBV7-2 and TRBJ2-1, with 9 bases aligning to TRBD2. Unmatched junction bases numbered 10, after V lost 5 bases and J lost 8 bases. Looked up from germline, CDR1 is SGHTA and CDR2 is FQGNSA. The CDR3 runs 15 residues. The CDR3 DNA reads TGTGCCAGCAGCGCTACCGGCGGGAGGGCCCATGAGCAGTTCTTC. Translating gives CASSATGGRAHEQFF.

The genes are TRBV10-3 and TRBJ2-7; 12 nucleotides agree with TRBD1. The germline V gene encodes CDR1 ENHRY and CDR2 SYGVKD. The trim removed 6 bases at V and 5 bases at J, leaving 2 bases unmatched. The CDR3 consists of 13 residues. The CDR3 DNA follows: TGTGCCATCAGCGGGACAGGGGGCGACGAGCAGTACTTC. Amino acids: CAISGTGGDEQYF.

Remarks on this clonotype: Since a much larger clone is just one base distant, this may be a read error. V gene TRBV6-5 combines with J gene TRBJ1-5; 12 bases are a match to TRBD1. The CDR3 consists of 15 residues. Germline CDR1 reads MNHEY; CDR2 reads SVGAGI. Trimming removed 8 bases from V and 5 bases from J; junction bases left unmatched: 7. CDR3 coding DNA: TGTGCCAGCGGTTCCGGGACAGGGGGCTATCAGCCCCAGCATTTT. Translating it yields CASGSGTGGYQPQHF.

Notes on this clonotype: A much larger clone is a single base away; this may be a read error. The chain joins TRBV20-1 to TRBJ2-5, with 14 bases lining up with TRBD2. Germline CDR1 reads DFQATT; CDR2 reads SNEGSKA (reference sequence). V dropped 2 bases and J dropped 4; count of bases not matched to a gene: 3. The CDR3 totals 15 residues. CDR3 bases: TGCAGTGCTAGATGGGGACTAGCGGGGGTAGAGACCCAGTACTTC. Residues: CSARWGLAGVETQYF.

In regard to this clonotype: This may be a read error, as it is one base from a much larger clone. The gene calls are TRBV20-1 and TRBJ1-5; possibly TRBD1 for D (6 bases). CDR3 size: 14 residues. The germline V gene has CDR1 DFQATT and CDR2 SNEGSKA (reference sequence). CDR3 protein: CSASWGAPGQRQHF. CDR3 nucleotides: TGCAGTGCTAGCTGGGGGGCGCCGGGTCAGCGCCAGCATTTT.

Of note for this clonotype: This sequence may be a read error, since a much larger clone differs from it by one base. As the CDR3 is not closed by the conserved phenylalanine or tryptophan, this likely results from a read error. The CDR3 nucleotides are TGTGCCAGCAGTTTCGGAGCGGGCACAGATACGCAGTATCTT. Its protein is CASSFGAGTDTQYL. This sequence joins TRBV7-2 and TRBJ2-3; maybe TRBD2 (5 bases). Deletions cut 6 bases from V and 1 base from J, with 11 bases between. CDR3 length: 14 residues. Germline lookup yields CDR1 SGHTA and CDR2 FQGNSA.

About this clonotype: A much larger clone lies a single base off, so this may be a read error. This chain links TRBV3-1 with TRBJ1-1; D perhaps matches TRBD1 (5 bases). Germline CDR1 LGHDT, CDR2 YNNKEL (reference sequence). This CDR3 has 12 amino acids. CDR3: CASSPMGDFALF. CDR3 coding DNA: TGTGCCAGCAGCCCTATGGGGGACTTTGCTCTCTTT. Based on the CDR3 plus reference TRBV3-1 and TRBJ1-1, the full variable domain is DTAVSQTPKYLVTQMGNDKSIKCEQNLGHDTMYWYKQDSKKFLKIMFSYNNKELIINETVPNRFSPKSPDKAHLNLHINSLELGDSAVYFCASSPMGDFALFGQGTRLTVV.

This clonotype occurred a few times. This sequence joins TRBV6-2 or TRBV6-3 and TRBJ2-2; no clear D. The length of the CDR3 is 14 residues. V dropped 2 bases and J dropped 5 bases, with 9 bases sitting between them. Germline V lookup: CDR1 MNHEY, CDR2 SVGEGT. The DNA of the CDR3 is TGTGCCAGCAGTTACGAGGTTCCAACCGGGGAGCTGTTTTTT. Its translation is CASSYEVPTGELFF.

A few counts support this clonotype. V usage is TRBV6-2 or TRBV6-3 and J usage is TRBJ2-3; TRBD1 matches at 8 bases. Germline CDR1 reads MNHEY; CDR2 reads SVGEGT. V shed 8 bases and J 9 bases; nucleotides not matched to a gene: 16. CDR3 length: 15 residues. CDR3 nucleotides: TGTGCCAGCCGGGACAGGCAGGACCTTATTAAAACGCAGTATTTT. This sequence encodes CASRDRQDLIKTQYF.